The 16 T cell receptor beta chains listed next were all sequenced from one sample in a study of neurological immune-mediated disorders. TCRdb re-analysed the 5' RACE reads in MiXCR, keeping a single row per CDR3 protein. The table shows 70,000 to 95,000 distinct CDR3 sequences, with roughly 14% occurring only once. The sequenced sample was PBMCs. The receptors were gathered from a woman aged 50 to 60 in good health.

This clonotype was seen ten or more times. This rearrangement joins TRBV7-2 to TRBJ2-7, with 7 bases matching TRBD1. The CDR3 covers 13 residues. Unmatched junction bases numbered 3, after V lost 5 bases and J lost 2 bases. In germline, CDR1 is SGHTA, CDR2 FQGNSA. The CDR3 DNA sequence: TGTGCCAGCAGCACCGGGACAGCCTACGAGCAGTACTTC. Its translation: CASSTGTAYEQYF. Supplemented by reference TRBV7-2 and TRBJ2-7, the full variable domain reads GAGVSQSPSNKVTEKGKDVELRCDPISGHTALYWYRQSLGQGLEFLIYFQGNSAPDKSGLPSDRFSAERTGGSVSTLTIQRTQQEDSAVYLCASSTGTAYEQYFGPGTRLTVT.

This clonotype was detected many times. The J gene is TRBJ1-1, the V gene TRBV29-1; D remains ambiguous. The V gene's germline CDR1 is SQVTM and CDR2 ANQGSEA. The CDR3 consists of 12 residues. V lost 4 bases, J lost 3 bases, and 9 bases lay in between. The chain's CDR3 is CSVGFWDTEAFF. In DNA, the CDR3 is TGCAGCGTTGGTTTTTGGGACACTGAAGCTTTCTTT.

This clonotype was picked up a small number of times. The chain is built from TRBV20-1 and TRBJ1-6; 7 positions agree with TRBD1. Germline V gene lookup returns CDR1 DFQATT and CDR2 SNEGSKA (reference sequence). The V gene end was trimmed by 5 bases and the J gene end by 7 bases; junction bases not matched to a gene: 5. The CDR3 has 13 amino acids. CDR3 DNA sequence: TGCAGTGCTCTCCGGGACAGCAATTCACCCCTCCACTTT. Amino acids: CSALRDSNSPLHF.

This clonotype was seen ten or more times. The chain couples TRBV20-1 to TRBJ2-3, with a weak D call TRBD1 (5 bases). CDR1 and CDR2 (germline): DFQATT, SNEGSKA (reference sequence). V shed 0 bases and J shed 1 base, with 17 bases lying between them. CDR3 length: 17 residues. The CDR3 DNA reads TGCAGTGCTAGAGATCCCACCCGTGGGGCCGGCACAGATACGCAGTATTTT. This sequence encodes CSARDPTRGAGTDTQYF.

This clonotype is deemed medium-sized (0.01 to 0.1%). J is TRBJ2-4 and V is TRBV20-1; tentatively, D is TRBD2 (5 bases). The germline V gene encodes CDR1 DFQATT and CDR2 SNEGSKA (reference sequence). The CDR3 has 16 amino acids. Trimming took off 0 bases at V and 7 bases at J, with 19 bases between the two ends. In nucleotides, the CDR3 is TGCAGTGCTAGAGATGAGGTCACTGGGAGTTTGAACATTCAGTACTTC. Translating it yields CSARDEVTGSLNIQYF.

This clonotype was counted at least ten times. The V and J genes are TRBV6-2 or TRBV6-3 and TRBJ1-2; TRBD1 aligns across 7 bases. Trimming cost V 6 bases and J 0 bases; bases outside gene matches: 7. Germline CDR1 and CDR2: MNHEY and SVGEGT. The CDR3 has 15 amino acids. CDR3: CASRRRTGANYGYTF. As DNA, the CDR3 is TGTGCCAGCAGACGACGGACAGGAGCTAACTATGGCTACACCTTC.

This clonotype was seen many times. This chain joins TRBV28 and TRBJ2-7; weak D call: TRBD1 (5 bases). Germline V gene sequence: CDR1 MDHEN, CDR2 SYDVKM. Trimming removed 3 bases at V and 4 bases at J, with 13 bases between. This CDR3 is 14 amino acids long. CDR3: CASSLVREIYEQYF. CDR3 coding DNA: TGTGCCAGCAGTTTGGTCAGGGAAATATACGAGCAGTACTTC.

The gene calls are TRBV6-6 and TRBJ2-7; D is tentatively TRBD1 or TRBD2 (5 bases each). The CDR3 is 15 residues long. The V gene lost 0 bases and the J gene lost 5 bases, with 14 bases spanning the gap. CDR1 is MNHNY, CDR2 SVGAGI, per germline (reference sequence). As DNA, the CDR3 is TGTGCCAGCAGTTACTCCGGGACGGGGACGGACGAGCAGTACTTC. This encodes CASSYSGTGTDEQYF.

This clonotype was found many times. This sequence joins TRBV20-1 and TRBJ1-1; D might be TRBD1 (5 bases). The CDR3 extends over 14 amino acids. CDR1 and CDR2 (germline): DFQATT, SNEGSKA (reference sequence). V lost 1 base to trimming and J lost 2 bases, with 11 bases between them. The CDR3 sequence: CSARGGQGNTEAFF. In nucleotides, the CDR3 is TGCAGTGCTAGAGGAGGCCAGGGTAACACTGAAGCTTTCTTT.

This clonotype was seen many times. The rearrangement uses TRBV20-1 and TRBJ2-1; 14 bases fit TRBD2. The CDR3 covers 16 residues. V gave up 1 base and J gave up 6 bases; unmatched junction bases: 5. CDR1 and CDR2 from the germline V gene are DFQATT and SNEGSKA (reference sequence). The CDR3 DNA sequence: TGCAGTGCTAGAGCCCCCGGGACTAGCGGGAGCAATGAGCAGTTCTTC. It yields the protein CSARAPGTSGSNEQFF.

This clonotype was found many times. The J gene is TRBJ2-1, the V gene TRBV5-1; either TRBD1 or TRBD2 may supply D (6 bases each). The V gene lost 6 bases and the J gene lost 10 bases, with 20 bases spanning the gap. The CDR3 totals 14 residues. CDR1 is SGHRS, CDR2 YFSETQ, per germline. CDR3 sequence: CASTQTGALVEQFF. The CDR3 DNA follows: TGCGCCAGCACCCAAACGGGGGCGTTGGTCGAGCAGTTCTTC. Full variable domain (rest looked up from reference TRBV5-1 and TRBJ2-1): KAGVTQTPRYLIKTRGQQVTLSCSPISGHRSVSWYQQTPGQGLQFLFEYFSETQRNKGNFPGRFSGRQFSNSRSEMNVSTLELGDSALYLCASTQTGALVEQFFGPGTRLTVL.

This clonotype was observed at least ten times. The V gene is TRBV7-9, the J gene TRBJ1-4, with D uncertain. The germline V and J ends were trimmed by 2 bases and 0 bases, with 7 bases remaining between them. This CDR3 spans 15 amino acids. Germline V gene sequence: CDR1 SEHNR, CDR2 FQNEAQ (reference sequence). The CDR3 DNA follows: TGTGCCAGCAGCTTAAAGGAAGCAACTAATGAAAAACTGTTTTTT. It translates to CASSLKEATNEKLFF.

The V call is TRBV29-1, the J call TRBJ2-1; D gene unclear. Germline loops: CDR1 SQVTM, CDR2 ANQGSEA. The CDR3 has 13 amino acids. Between the trimmed V and J ends, which lost 0 bases and 13 bases, there was a span of 16 bases. The CDR3 DNA sequence: TGCAGCGTTGAAGATCGCCCCGGTGATCAACAGTTCTTC. Encoded protein: CSVEDRPGDQQFF.

This clonotype has ten or more counts. This chain joins TRBV18 and TRBJ2-5; D could derive from TRBD1 or TRBD2 (6 bases each). The CDR3 runs to 14 residues. In germline, CDR1 is KGHSH, CDR2 LQKENI. V lost 10 bases and J 4 bases, leaving 19 bases between the germline ends. The CDR3 DNA is TGTGCCACCGAACCGGAGGGGGGAGGAGAGACCCAGTACTTC. It translates to CATEPEGGGETQYF.

At least ten counts were recorded for this clonotype. The rearrangement uses TRBV20-1 and TRBJ2-7, with TRBD2 identical over 12 bases. Germline CDR1 reads DFQATT; CDR2 reads SNEGSKA (reference sequence). The CDR3 covers 13 residues. Germline trimming cut 6 bases from V and 2 bases from J; bases unmatched to any gene: 2. CDR3 bases: TGCAGTGCAACTAGCGGGGGGACCTACGAGCAGTACTTC. It translates to CSATSGGTYEQYF.

As for this clonotype: A read error may explain this, as a much larger clone is one base away. The chain joins TRBV28 to TRBJ2-1; D remains ambiguous. Germline values: CDR1 MDHEN, CDR2 SYDVKM. V was shortened by 10 bases and J by 4 bases, with 14 bases between the two germline ends. This CDR3 spans 13 amino acids. For the CDR3, the DNA is TGTGCCACCTTACGATGGGAATACAATGAGCAGTTCTTC. This encodes CATLRWEYNEQFF.